This TCR beta chain was observed in a study of monozygotic twins with inflammatory bowel disease. TCRdb re-called the 5' RACE reads and shows each CDR3 protein once, DNA omitted. This sample's clone table lists about 300,000 distinct CDR3 sequences. The CDR3 is 12 amino acids. Germline CDR1 reads GTSNPN; CDR2 reads SVGIG (reference sequence). Sequencing was carried out using blood. The chain carries TRBV30 and TRBJ2-7. The sequence came from a human donor with ulcerative colitis or Crohn's disease, or a healthy co-twin of an affected twin (not recorded which). CDR3 residues: CAWSVSYYEQYF.